Below are 29 T cell receptor beta chains sequenced from a single sample in a study of cytomegalovirus exposure and HLA in healthy donors. Vbeta (60) and Jbeta (13) primers were used in the PCR. Profiling relied on immunoSEQ multiplex PCR, and the TCRdb table lists in-frame clones only, not all of them. The profile covers a few hundred thousand clones, with approximately 90% appearing a single time and roughly 2.3% taken by the ten largest. The sample was PBMCs. These TCRs come from a woman between 18 and 30 years old in good health and CMV-seronegative.

The chain is built from TRBV4-2 and TRBJ1-1; 8 bases match TRBD1. This CDR3 has 17 amino acids. J lost 8 bases, V lost 1 base, and 15 bases had no gene match. CDR1 and CDR2 from the germline V gene are LGHNA and YNFKEQ. CDR3 nucleotides: TGTGCCAGCAGCCAAGGGACAGGGTCTGCCCTGGTAGCCGAAGCTTTCTTT. It yields the protein CASSQGTGSALVAEAFF.

This chain joins TRBV5-1 and TRBJ2-1; 9 positions agree with TRBD2. The CDR3 spans 16 residues. Trimming at V came to 0 bases and at J to 7 bases, leaving 8 bases not matched to a gene. Germline assignment: CDR1 SGHRS and CDR2 YFSETQ. CDR3 region: CASSLDGGGARNEQFF. CDR3 nucleotides: TGCGCCAGCAGCTTGGATGGCGGGGGGGCCCGGAATGAGCAGTTCTTC.

The rearrangement joins TRBV10-3 to TRBJ2-7, with TRBD2 matching 14 bases. Germline CDR1 reads ENHRY; CDR2 reads SYGVKD. The CDR3 loop spans 14 amino acids. Trimming cost V 6 bases and J 7 bases; bases outside gene matches: 5. The CDR3 protein is CAISHGLAGGEQYF. The DNA of the CDR3 is TGTGCCATCAGCCACGGACTAGCGGGGGGAGAGCAGTACTTC.

V and J are TRBV9 and TRBJ2-2; 9 nucleotides line up with TRBD2. The CDR3 is made up of 14 amino acids. The V gene's germline CDR1 is SGDLS and CDR2 YYNGEE. With 8 bases clipped from V and 6 bases from J, the junction kept 8 bases outside the gene matches. The CDR3 here is CASGAGGPPGELFF. As DNA, the CDR3 is TGTGCCAGTGGGGCGGGGGGGCCTCCCGGGGAGCTGTTTTTT. Variable domain in full (rest from reference TRBV9 and TRBJ2-2): DSGVTQTPKHLITATGQRVTLRCSPRSGDLSVYWYQQSLDQGLQFLIQYYNGEERAKGNILERFSAQQFPDLHSELNLSSLELGDSALYFCASGAGGPPGELFFGEGSRLTVL.

CDR3 loop: CASSLLDRGHAETQYF. The DNA of the CDR3 is TGTGCCAGCTCACTCCTGGACAGGGGGCACGCGGAGACCCAGTACTTC. The chain joins TRBV18 to TRBJ2-5; 11 nucleotides agree with TRBD1. This CDR3 comprises 16 residues. Germline loops: CDR1 KGHSH, CDR2 LQKENI. The V segment lost 4 bases and the J segment 5 bases; nucleotides outside the gene matches: 9.

This clone was observed a single time. The chain couples TRBV29-1 to TRBJ2-2; TRBD2 is a possible D gene (6 bases). Germline V gives CDR1 SQVTM, CDR2 ANQGSEA. V was trimmed by 3 bases and J by 8 bases, leaving 16 bases between them. The length of the CDR3 is 14 residues. As DNA, the CDR3 is TGCAGCGTTGACCTAGGACTTGGAGGGGGGGAGCTGTTTTTT. It yields the protein CSVDLGLGGGELFF.

This clone was seen only a few times. Its ends do not fully match the called genes, so a read error is possible. The same CDR3 is also encoded by other DNA sequences in this sample. The V gene is TRBV6-1, the J gene TRBJ1-6; D is ambiguous. This CDR3 spans 15 amino acids. The germline V gene has CDR1 MNHNS and CDR2 SASEGT. CDR3 coding DNA: TGTGCCAGCAGTGTACGGAGCTCCTATAATTCCCCCCTCCACTTT. Encoded protein: CASSVRSSYNSPLHF.

This clone was picked up one time. The CDR3 here is CASRTSGSTDTQYF. CDR3 DNA sequence: TGTGCCAGCAGGACTAGCGGGAGCACAGATACGCAGTATTTT. The chain combines TRBV14 with TRBJ2-3; 10 bases fit TRBD2. V trimming: 6 bases; J trimming: 0 bases; junction bases outside the gene matches: 0. The CDR3 has 14 amino acids. Germline V gene lookup returns CDR1 SGHDN and CDR2 FVKESK.

The chain links TRBV7-8 to TRBJ1-3; tentatively, D is TRBD1 (6 bases). Germline CDR1 is SGHVS and CDR2 is FQNEAQ. The CDR3 covers 18 residues. Trimming removed 5 bases from V and 3 bases from J, with 23 bases in between. CDR3 nucleotide sequence: TGTGCCAGCAGCCCCGGAACGCTTACGGGGGGCGTTGGAAACACCATATATTTT. This codes for CASSPGTLTGGVGNTIYF.

J is TRBJ1-2 and V is TRBV7-9; no definite D call. Between the trimmed V and J ends, which lost 2 bases and 6 bases, there was a span of 19 bases. CDR1 SEHNR and CDR2 FQNEAQ come from the germline V gene (reference sequence). CDR3 length: 16 residues. The chain's CDR3 is CASSLRETAGEDGYTF. CDR3 in DNA: TGTGCCAGCAGCTTAAGGGAGACGGCCGGGGAGGATGGCTACACCTTC.

This chain joins TRBV6-6 and TRBJ2-6; D may be TRBD2 (6 bases). From germline, CDR1 is MNHNY and CDR2 SVGAGI (reference sequence). V shed 6 bases and J shed 2 bases, with 11 bases lying between them. The CDR3 runs to 15 residues. CDR3 in DNA: TGTGCCAGCAGCCGGGGGATTACTGGGGCCAACGTCCTGACTTTC. Translating gives CASSRGITGANVLTF.

This chain uses TRBV19 with TRBJ2-1; 9 bases map to TRBD1. CDR3 size: 15 residues. The V gene's germline CDR1 is LNHDA and CDR2 SQIVND (reference sequence). V dropped 6 bases and J dropped 0; count of bases not matched to a gene: 3. CDR3 amino acids: CASRGQGSSYNEQFF. The CDR3, as DNA: TGTGCCAGTAGAGGACAGGGGAGCTCCTACAATGAGCAGTTCTTC. Variable domain in full (rest from reference TRBV19 and TRBJ2-1): DGGITQSPKYLFRKEGQNVTLSCEQNLNHDAMYWYRQDPGQGLRLIYYSQIVNDFQKGDIAEGYSVSREKKESFPLTVTSAQKNPTAFYLCASRGQGSSYNEQFFGPGTRLTVL.

About this clone: Distinct nucleotide sequences in the sample also encode this CDR3. The chain carries TRBV2 and TRBJ1-6; 8 bases agree with TRBD1. Germline V lookup: CDR1 SNHLY, CDR2 FYNNEI. The ends lost 6 bases at V and 7 bases at J; junction bases unmatched: 8. This CDR3 comprises 15 residues. In DNA, the CDR3 is TGTGCCAGCAGATTGCTGGGACAGGAAAATTCACCCCTCCACTTT. It encodes CASRLLGQENSPLHF.

This sequence joins TRBV18 and TRBJ1-2; TRBD1 might be the D (5 bases). With 4 bases removed from V and 4 bases from J, the gap between germline ends came to 13 bases. The CDR3 loop spans 14 amino acids. Germline CDR1 reads KGHSH; CDR2 reads LQKENI. Here the CDR3 DNA reads TGTGCCAGCTCACTCCCGACAGCTTCCTATGGCTACACCTTC. Translated: CASSLPTASYGYTF.

The chain is built from TRBV9 and TRBJ2-5; perhaps TRBD2 as D (6 bases). The ends were cut back, 0 bases at V and 1 base at J, with 10 bases in the middle. This CDR3 has 15 amino acids. CDR1 and CDR2 (germline): SGDLS, YYNGEE. In nucleotides, the CDR3 is TGTGCCAGCAGCGTAGTCCCCGGGGGCCAAGAGACCCAGTACTTC. Encoded protein: CASSVVPGGQETQYF.

This rearrangement joins TRBV14 to TRBJ1-2; weak D call: TRBD1 (6 bases). Germline V lookup: CDR1 SGHDN, CDR2 FVKESK. CDR3 length equals 18 residues. Between the trimmed V and J ends, which lost 0 bases and 2 bases, there was a span of 19 bases. In DNA form, the CDR3 reads TGTGCCAGCAGCCAAGATGGGTACAGGGCCCTGCTCAACTATGGCTACACCTTC. The encoded protein is CASSQDGYRALLNYGYTF.

About this clone: Different DNA sequences within this sample yield the same CDR3. The chain recombines TRBV5-1 with TRBJ1-1; D perhaps matches TRBD1 (6 bases). Per germline, CDR1 SGHRS and CDR2 YFSETQ. The V end lost 3 bases, the J end lost 1 base, and 7 bases lay between the germline ends. This CDR3 comprises 13 residues. CDR3 in DNA: TGCGCCAGCAGCTCACAGGGGAACACTGAAGCTTTCTTT. It specifies CASSSQGNTEAFF.

Details on this clone: Within the sample, other DNA sequences also encode this same CDR3. J is TRBJ1-3 and V is TRBV6-7, with D tentatively TRBD1 (5 bases). TRBV6-7 is identified as an open reading frame with a role that is uncertain. Trimming removed 5 bases at V and 4 bases at J, with 15 bases between. The CDR3 spans 15 residues. CDR3 sequence (DNA): TGTGCCAGCAGTGGAAGTACGGGGGAGGGAAACACCATATATTTT. It encodes CASSGSTGEGNTIYF.

The chain has TRBV10-3 and TRBJ2-7; 9 nucleotides line up with TRBD1. Germline V CDR1 and CDR2: ENHRY, SYGVKD. CDR3 length equals 14 residues. With 6 bases clipped from V and 3 bases from J, the junction kept 6 bases outside the gene matches. The CDR3 is CAIRTGGNYYEQYF. The CDR3 DNA is TGTGCCATCAGAACAGGGGGCAACTACTACGAGCAGTACTTC.

The rearrangement links TRBV6-5 to TRBJ2-7; 7 positions match TRBD1. CDR1 is MNHEY, CDR2 SVGAGI, per germline. V shed 2 bases, J shed 0 bases, and the junction held 4 bases outside the gene matches. The CDR3 consists of 15 residues. The CDR3: CASSYLRGSSYEQYF. The CDR3 DNA reads TGTGCCAGCAGTTACCTCAGGGGGAGCTCCTACGAGCAGTACTTC.

The V gene is TRBV6-1, the J gene TRBJ2-3; 9 nucleotides line up with TRBD1. The ends lost 0 bases at V and 5 bases at J; junction bases unmatched: 12. Germline lookup yields CDR1 MNHNS and CDR2 SASEGT. This CDR3 has 18 residues. The chain's CDR3 is CASSEARRTGGQGDTQYF. DNA for the CDR3: TGTGCCAGCAGTGAAGCCCGTCGAACAGGGGGCCAGGGAGATACGCAGTATTTT.

In the case of this clone: A read error may account for a junction end that differs from germline. The CDR3 nucleotides are TGTTCCAGCTCCCCACAGGGTAGTGATCAGCCCCAGCATTTT. Encoded protein: CSSSPQGSDQPQHF. The genes are TRBV7-9 and TRBJ1-5, with D possibly TRBD1 on 6 matching bases. CDR3 length equals 14 residues. Germline values: CDR1 SEHNR, CDR2 FQNEAQ (reference sequence).

V and J are TRBV5-4 and TRBJ2-7; 8 nucleotides agree with TRBD1. The CDR3 covers 15 residues. The germline V gene has CDR1 SGHNT and CDR2 YYREEE (reference sequence). Trimming at V came to 4 bases and at J to 7 bases, leaving 13 bases not matched to a gene. CDR3 nucleotides: TGTGCCAGCAGCCCAGAGACAGGGGAGAGTCGGGAGCAGTACTTC. It is translated as CASSPETGESREQYF.

V and J are TRBV14 and TRBJ1-6; tentatively, D is TRBD1 (6 bases). The CDR3 sequence is 15 residues long. Trimming took 4 bases from V and 8 from J, leaving 15 bases between them. Germline V CDR1 and CDR2: SGHDN, FVKESK. The CDR3 protein is CASSPSGRGYSPLHF. CDR3 DNA: TGTGCCAGCAGCCCCTCCGGCAGGGGTTATTCACCCCTCCACTTT.

The chain is built from TRBV11-2 and TRBJ1-1; perhaps TRBD1 as D (6 bases). Trimming left V 5 bases short and J 3 bases short, with 13 bases between. Germline V gene sequence: CDR1 SGHAT, CDR2 FQNNGV. The CDR3 is made up of 14 amino acids. This CDR3 is CASSPQQGYTEAFF. The CDR3 region has the DNA TGTGCCAGCAGCCCTCAACAGGGTTACACTGAAGCTTTCTTT.

The CDR3 loop is CASSPQVTPSYNEQFF. Written as DNA, the CDR3 is TGCGCCAGCAGCCCCCAGGTGACACCAAGCTACAATGAGCAGTTCTTC. The chain recombines TRBV5-1 with TRBJ2-1; D is undetermined. The CDR3 covers 16 residues. V shed 4 bases and J shed 3 bases, with 17 bases lying between them. The germline CDR1 and CDR2 sequences are SGHRS and YFSETQ.

The CDR3 loop is CASSSAGGLETQYF. As DNA, the CDR3 is TGTGCCAGCAGCTCAGCGGGGGGGCTGGAGACCCAGTACTTC. This rearrangement joins TRBV5-4 to TRBJ2-5; TRBD2 aligns across 10 bases. This CDR3 is 14 amino acids long. V lost 3 bases and J lost 5; bases outside the gene matches: 4. CDR1 and CDR2 from the germline V gene are SGHNT and YYREEE (reference sequence).

V gene TRBV5-1 combines with J gene TRBJ2-3; D is uncertain. The CDR3 is 13 amino acids. From germline, CDR1 is SGHRS and CDR2 YFSETQ. Trimming took off 5 bases at V and 4 bases at J, with 11 bases between the two ends. The CDR3 is CASRPVVPDTQYF. The CDR3 DNA reads as TGCGCCAGCAGGCCGGTAGTCCCAGATACGCAGTATTTT.

This clone was seen once. The chain is built from TRBV19 and TRBJ1-5, with D tentatively TRBD1 (6 bases). This CDR3 is built from 15 residues. Germline CDR1 is LNHDA and CDR2 is SQIVND (reference sequence). The V and J ends lost 3 bases and 3 bases respectively, with 12 bases between them. Here the CDR3 DNA reads TGTGCCAGTAGTATTGGACAGCCTTACAATCAGCCCCAGCATTTT. Translated: CASSIGQPYNQPQHF.